Sequencing of this T cell receptor beta chain was carried out in a study of control samples from healthy donors and cancer patients. This clone was detected only a few times. Trimming at V came to 5 bases and at J to 4 bases, leaving 9 bases not matched to a gene. The CDR3 sequence is 15 residues long. CDR1 and CDR2 from the germline V gene are SGHDT and YYEEEE. Only in-frame clones appear in the TCRdb table, and some are missing; sequencing was by immunoSEQ multiplex PCR. The sample comprises 100,000 to 150,000 clones, 80% to 95% of which are singletons, and under 3% rests with the top ten. The sequence was collected from a man aged 40-49 years in good health. The sequenced material came from blood. The V call is TRBV5-6, the J call TRBJ2-7; 10 bases align to TRBD1. The CDR3 region has the DNA TGTGCCAGCAGTCCCGGGACAGGGGTTTGGTACGAGCAGTACTTC. It is translated as CASSPGTGVWYEQYF.